The next 28 T cell receptor beta chains were all read from a single sample in a study of early T cells in non-severe SARS-CoV-2 infection. Each CDR3 protein is one row after TCRdb ran MiXCR on the 5' RACE reads. The repertoire holds tens of thousands of distinct CDR3 sequences, with about 9.7% as singletons. The sample taken for sequencing was whole blood. The receptors shown here come from an adult who was a healthcare worker with PCR-confirmed SARS-CoV-2 infection or an uninfected control (not recorded which).

This clonotype has ten or more counts. The chain combines TRBV7-9 with TRBJ1-2, with 10 bases lining up with TRBD1. J gave up 2 bases and V 5 bases, and 5 bases lay outside the gene matches. The germline V gene has CDR1 SEHNR and CDR2 FQNEAQ (reference sequence). CDR3 length equals 15 residues. CDR3 nucleotide sequence: TGTGCCAGCAGCCCGGGACAGGGGTCAAACTATGGCTACACCTTC. Translation gives CASSPGQGSNYGYTF.

This clonotype occurred many times. V and J are TRBV9 and TRBJ2-2, with a possible D match to TRBD2 (5 bases). This CDR3 is built from 16 residues. V gave up 1 base and J gave up 4 bases, with 14 bases separating them. CDR1 SGDLS and CDR2 YYNGEE come from the germline V gene. The CDR3 coding sequence is TGTGCCAGCAGCGTAATGCCCGGAGGTGGCACCGGGGAGCTGTTTTTT. This sequence encodes CASSVMPGGGTGELFF.

Ten or more counts support this clonotype. The genes are TRBV29-1 and TRBJ1-2; D is uncertain. Germline CDR1 reads SQVTM; CDR2 reads ANQGSEA. The CDR3 spans 13 residues. The V end was cut by 1 base, the J end by 4 bases, with 10 bases between. This CDR3 reads CSVEGQEFYGYTF. The CDR3 nucleotides read TGCAGCGTTGAAGGCCAGGAGTTCTATGGCTACACCTTC.

This rearrangement joins TRBV10-3 to TRBJ1-4, with D possibly being TRBD1 (6 bases). Germline V gene sequence: CDR1 ENHRY, CDR2 SYGVKD. CDR3 size: 13 residues. Trimming cost V 3 bases and J 5 bases, with 7 bases left between them. CDR3 amino acids: CAISDTGNEKLFF. The CDR3 DNA is TGTGCCATCAGTGATACAGGGAATGAAAAACTGTTTTTT.

This clonotype was seen a handful of times. The chain has TRBV29-1 and TRBJ1-1, with a tentative D call TRBD1 (6 bases). V was cut by 6 bases and J by 5 bases, with 16 bases left in between. The CDR3 has 13 residues. From germline, CDR1 is SQVTM and CDR2 ANQGSEA. The chain's CDR3 is CSVTQEGGTEAFF. CDR3 nucleotide sequence: TGCAGCGTCACCCAGGAGGGGGGAACTGAAGCTTTCTTT.

Only a few counts were recorded for this clonotype. J is TRBJ2-3 and V is TRBV5-1; D unclear. The germline gives CDR1 SGHRS, CDR2 YFSETQ. V shed 1 base and J shed 6 bases, with 12 bases lying between them. This CDR3 has 14 residues. The CDR3 here is CASSLIPGRDTQYF. The CDR3 DNA is TGCGCCAGCAGCTTGATCCCAGGCCGCGATACGCAGTATTTT.

This clonotype has ten or more counts. The rearrangement uses TRBV29-1 and TRBJ1-4; D gene ambiguous. Trimming cost V 2 bases and J 6 bases, with 10 bases left between them. The CDR3 covers 13 residues. Germline V CDR1 and CDR2: SQVTM, ANQGSEA. The CDR3 DNA follows: TGCAGCGTTGAAACTGGAAGGGATGAAAAACTGTTTTTT. Its protein product is CSVETGRDEKLFF.

This clonotype occurred many times. The rearrangement links TRBV27 to TRBJ2-2; 9 bases map to TRBD1. V gave up 7 bases and J gave up 2 bases; unmatched junction bases: 8. Germline V CDR1 and CDR2: MNHEY, SMNVEV (reference sequence). This CDR3 region has 16 residues. The CDR3 bases are TGTGCCAGCACCCCGTCGGGACAGGGTAACACCGGGGAGCTGTTTTTT. This translates into CASTPSGQGNTGELFF.

This clonotype occurred many times. This chain joins TRBV7-9 and TRBJ2-5; TRBD2 is a possible D gene (5 bases). Between the trimmed V and J ends, which lost 10 bases and 5 bases, there was a span of 14 bases. This CDR3 comprises 12 residues. Per germline, CDR1 SEHNR and CDR2 FQNEAQ (reference sequence). Here the CDR3 reads CATRGGWETQYF. The DNA of the CDR3 is TGTGCCACCCGTGGCGGGTGGGAGACCCAGTACTTC.

Remarks on this clonotype: This may be a read error: a much more frequent sequence differs by one nucleotide. The genes are TRBV28 and TRBJ2-3, with D unclear. This CDR3 comprises 16 residues. V was cut by 3 bases and J by 7 bases, with 20 bases left in between. CDR1 is MDHEN and CDR2 is SYDVKM in the germline V gene. The DNA for the CDR3 is TGTGCCAGCAGTTTGGTCGCAGGCGGAGTCCCAAATACGCAGTATTTT. Protein: CASSLVAGGVPNTQYF.

This clonotype was seen at least ten times. The genes are TRBV27 and TRBJ2-2, with TRBD1 matching over 10 bases. The CDR3 is 17 residues long. Germline values: CDR1 MNHEY, CDR2 SMNVEV (reference sequence). V shed 8 bases and J 7 bases; nucleotides not matched to a gene: 16. CDR3 sequence (DNA): TGTGCCAGCCGAAACGAGGGGAGGACAGGGGGGAACGGGGAGCTGTTTTTT. Translated: CASRNEGRTGGNGELFF.

This clonotype was seen repeatedly, ten times or more. This chain links TRBV6-1 with TRBJ2-7, with TRBD2 matching over 8 bases. The V gene's germline CDR1 is MNHNS and CDR2 SASEGT. V was clipped by 5 bases and J by 5 bases; unmatched bases: 2. The CDR3 sequence is 12 residues long. DNA for the CDR3: TGTGCCAGCAGTCATAGCGGGAACGAGCAGTACTTC. Its protein is CASSHSGNEQYF.

The chain couples TRBV5-1 to TRBJ1-1; the match to TRBD1 covers 9 bases. This CDR3 spans 16 amino acids. Per the germline V gene, CDR1 is SGHRS and CDR2 is YFSETQ. The V segment lost 2 bases and the J segment 6 bases; nucleotides outside the gene matches: 11. CDR3 loop: CASSLSSGTGRSEAFF. CDR3 DNA: TGCGCCAGCAGCTTATCTTCCGGGACAGGGCGATCTGAAGCTTTCTTT.

This clonotype was seen ten or more times. V usage is TRBV12-5 and J usage is TRBJ2-2; D is uncertain. V was shortened by 4 bases and J by 4 bases, with 10 bases between the two germline ends. This CDR3 has 14 amino acids. Germline V gives CDR1 LGHNT, CDR2 FRNRAP. The chain's CDR3 is CASGSYEATGELFF. The CDR3 DNA follows: TGTGCTAGTGGTTCTTACGAGGCCACCGGGGAGCTGTTTTTT.

This clonotype was found many times. The chain uses TRBV13 and TRBJ2-7, with 8 bases identical to TRBD2. Germline assignment: CDR1 PRHDT and CDR2 FYEKMQ (reference sequence). CDR3 length equals 15 residues. The trim removed 5 bases at V and 3 bases at J, leaving 9 bases unmatched. The CDR3 region is CASSQSREGGYEQYF. CDR3 bases: TGTGCCAGCAGCCAAAGTCGGGAGGGCGGCTACGAGCAGTACTTC. The full variable domain, completed using reference TRBV13 and TRBJ2-7, is AAGVIQSPRHLIKEKRETATLKCYPIPRHDTVYWYQQGPGQDPQFLISFYEKMQSDKGSIPDRFSAQQFSDYHSELNMSSLELGDSALYFCASSQSREGGYEQYFGPGTRLTVT.

This clonotype was detected only a few times. The chain recombines TRBV20-1 with TRBJ2-7; maybe TRBD2 (5 bases). The CDR3 runs 15 residues. V shed 5 bases and J shed 3 bases, with 20 bases lying between them. Germline CDR1 DFQATT, CDR2 SNEGSKA (reference sequence). CDR3 coding DNA: TGCAGTGCTCCTAGACCCTTTTCCGGGAACTACGAGCAGTACTTC. The encoded protein is CSAPRPFSGNYEQYF.

This clonotype was picked up many times. The chain carries TRBV7-2 and TRBJ2-2; D is undetermined. The CDR3 spans 14 residues. Germline V gives CDR1 SGHTA, CDR2 FQGNSA. V was trimmed by 6 bases and J by 6 bases, leaving 14 bases between them. CDR3 sequence: CASRQMRQSGELFF. As DNA, the CDR3 is TGTGCCAGCAGACAAATGCGGCAGTCCGGGGAGCTGTTTTTT. Together with reference TRBV7-2 and TRBJ2-2, the CDR3 gives the full variable domain: GAGVSQSPSNKVTEKGKDVELRCDPISGHTALYWYRQSLGQGLEFLIYFQGNSAPDKSGLPSDRFSAERTGGSVSTLTIQRTQQEDSAVYLCASRQMRQSGELFFGEGSRLTVL.

This clonotype has at least ten counts. This chain links TRBV4-3 with TRBJ1-3; 7 bases line up with TRBD1. The CDR3 consists of 17 residues. Looked up from germline, CDR1 is LGHNA and CDR2 is YSLEER. J gave up 1 base and V 0 bases, and 6 bases lay outside the gene matches. The CDR3: CASSQDQGVSSGNTIYF. CDR3 nucleotide sequence: TGCGCCAGCAGCCAAGACCAGGGGGTATCATCTGGAAACACCATATATTTT.

The V and J genes are TRBV20-1 and TRBJ2-1; D is perhaps TRBD2 (5 bases). V was clipped by 3 bases and J by 4 bases, with 16 bases between them. Per the germline V gene, CDR1 is DFQATT and CDR2 is SNEGSKA (reference sequence). The CDR3 consists of 15 residues. The CDR3 sequence is CSASSGSGAYNEQFF. CDR3 in DNA: TGCAGTGCTAGTTCGGGGAGCGGTGCTTACAATGAGCAGTTCTTC.

This clonotype was seen ten or more times. V usage is TRBV29-1 and J usage is TRBJ2-7; the match to TRBD1 covers 11 bases. There are 13 residues in the CDR3. J was trimmed by 4 bases and V by 4 bases; bases with no gene match: 3. Germline CDR1 and CDR2: SQVTM and ANQGSEA. CDR3 nucleotides: TGCAGCGTTGGCCGGGACAGGGGGTACGAGCAGTACTTC. Its translation: CSVGRDRGYEQYF.

This clonotype was recorded many times. The chain joins TRBV12-3 or TRBV12-4 to TRBJ2-3, with D tentatively TRBD1 (6 bases). The germline V and J ends were trimmed by 6 bases and 1 base, with 14 bases remaining between them. The CDR3 covers 15 residues. The CDR3 sequence: CASRLQGLGTDTQYF. The CDR3 DNA follows: TGTGCCAGCAGGCTTCAGGGGCTGGGCACAGATACGCAGTATTTT.

The CDR3 region has the DNA TGCAGCGCCCATCGTCCAGTAGGACTAGAAACCTACGAGCAGTACTTC. It codes for CSAHRPVGLETYEQYF. The rearrangement uses TRBV29-1 and TRBJ2-7; 7 bases align to TRBD2. CDR1 and CDR2 (germline): SQVTM, ANQGSEA. V was pared by 7 bases and J by 2 bases, with 17 bases of the junction left unmatched. The CDR3 is 16 residues long.

This clonotype was recorded at least ten times. This chain links TRBV28 with TRBJ2-3; 8 bases align to TRBD2. From germline, CDR1 is MDHEN and CDR2 SYDVKM. The J segment lost 2 bases and the V segment lost 6 bases, leaving 7 bases of the junction unmatched. This CDR3 is 15 amino acids long. The CDR3 is CASSPPSGLTDTQYF. CDR3 nucleotide sequence: TGTGCCAGCAGCCCCCCTAGCGGGCTCACAGATACGCAGTATTTT.

This clonotype has just a few counts. A junction end diverges from the germline sequence, so it may reflect a read error. J is TRBJ2-1 and V is TRBV20-1; TRBD2 agrees at 7 bases. CDR1 is DFQATT and CDR2 is SNEGSKA in the germline V gene (reference sequence). The CDR3 is 15 amino acids. In DNA form, the CDR3 reads TGCAGTGCTGGAGAGATGCGGGAGTTCTACAATGAGCAGTTCTTC. Protein sequence: CSAGEMREFYNEQFF.

By proportion, this clonotype is medium-sized (0.01 to 0.1%). The chain is built from TRBV2 and TRBJ1-1, with a weak D call TRBD1 (6 bases). Germline V gene data show CDR1 as SNHLY and CDR2 as FYNNEI. V was cut by 5 bases and J by 5 bases, with 12 bases left in between. The CDR3 spans 13 residues. In DNA, the CDR3 is TGTGCCAGCAGTCCCTCAGGACAGACTGAAGCTTTCTTT. Amino acids: CASSPSGQTEAFF.

This clonotype was detected many times. The chain employs TRBV12-3 or TRBV12-4 and TRBJ2-3, with 10 bases aligning to TRBD2. V lost 1 base and J lost 3; bases outside the gene matches: 10. The length of the CDR3 is 18 residues. CDR3 protein: CASSLEWTSGTPTDTQYF. DNA of the CDR3: TGTGCCAGCAGTTTAGAATGGACTAGCGGAACTCCAACAGATACGCAGTATTTT.

This clonotype has only a few counts. The chain joins TRBV4-2 to TRBJ2-4; the match to TRBD1 covers 11 bases. Germline-derived CDR1 and CDR2 are LGHNA and YNFKEQ. V trimming: 4 bases; J trimming: 1 base; junction bases outside the gene matches: 3. The CDR3 runs 16 residues. In DNA, the CDR3 is TGTGCCAGCAGCCTCGGACAGGGGGCGGCCAAAAACATTCAGTACTTC. This sequence encodes CASSLGQGAAKNIQYF.

Here the CDR3 DNA reads TGCGCCAGCAGCTCGGGCACAGATACGCAGTATTTT. It translates to CASSSGTDTQYF. The chain combines TRBV5-1 with TRBJ2-3; D not certain. V shed 3 bases and J shed 1 base, with 3 bases lying between them. Looked up from germline, CDR1 is SGHRS and CDR2 is YFSETQ. This CDR3 region has 12 residues.